These 16 T cell receptor beta chains came from one sample sequenced in a study of cytomegalovirus exposure and HLA in healthy donors (dated by TCRdb to 2017 to 2019). To prepare the library, the immunoSEQ multiplex PCR assay was applied. A mixture of 60 forward primers for TCR Vbeta segments and 13 reverse primers for TCR Jbeta segments was used in the multiplex PCR. The source is immuneACCESS, and TCRdb retained only in-frame sequences with V and J called. Part of the clones is not carried over; for the studies checked, unresolved V genes explain less than half of this, and the remainder is unexplained. This sample comprises about 120,000 clones, around four fifths of them detected only once. Around 28% of the sample is held by the ten biggest clonotypes. The specimen was PBMCs. All receptors derive from a man in his sixties in good health and CMV-seropositive.

The genes are TRBV9 and TRBJ1-3, with unresolved D. Trimming stripped 0 bases from V and 0 bases from J, with 7 bases between. This CDR3 contains 15 residues. Germline V CDR1 and CDR2: SGDLS, YYNGEE. In DNA, the CDR3 is TGTGCCAGCAGCGTAGATCACAGCTCTGGAAACACCATATATTTT. This gives the protein CASSVDHSSGNTIYF.

The CDR3, as DNA: TGTGCCAGCAGTCTCGCGGGCTCCTCCTCTGGAAACACCATATATTTT. Its translation: CASSLAGSSSGNTIYF. The chain is built from TRBV28 and TRBJ1-3; D gene unclear. V was pared by 5 bases and J by 0 bases, with 14 bases between. Germline V lookup: CDR1 MDHEN, CDR2 SYDVKM. The CDR3 loop spans 16 amino acids.

This chain connects TRBV29-1 to TRBJ1-1, with TRBD1 matching 7 bases. The trim removed 4 bases at V and 5 bases at J, leaving 7 bases unmatched. This CDR3 spans 13 amino acids. Germline loops: CDR1 SQVTM, CDR2 ANQGSEA. CDR3 coding DNA: TGCAGCGTTGCCCCCACAGGGGAAACTGAAGCTTTCTTT. Translating it yields CSVAPTGETEAFF.

This clone was seen more than once but under ten times. V gene TRBV6-5 combines with J gene TRBJ2-1, with TRBD1 matching over 10 bases. Germline V CDR1 and CDR2: MNHEY, SVGAGI. Trimming cost V 4 bases and J 6 bases; bases outside gene matches: 6. CDR3 size: 15 residues. In nucleotides, the CDR3 is TGTGCCAGCAGTTTAACCGGGACAGGGGTCAATGAGCAGTTCTTC. This translates into CASSLTGTGVNEQFF.

This chain joins TRBV5-1 and TRBJ1-2; possible D gene TRBD1, 6 bases. In germline, CDR1 is SGHRS, CDR2 YFSETQ. V lost 5 bases to trimming and J lost 2 bases, with 13 bases between them. This CDR3 comprises 14 residues. The CDR3: CASRSQGLNYGYTF. The CDR3 coding sequence is TGCGCCAGCAGGTCTCAGGGGCTGAACTATGGCTACACCTTC.

The chain couples TRBV20-1 to TRBJ2-5, with D unresolved. This CDR3 has 11 residues. Germline V CDR1 and CDR2: DFQATT, SNEGSKA (reference sequence). V lost 1 base to trimming and J lost 2 bases, with 2 bases between them. The CDR3 DNA follows: TGCAGTGCTAGAGTACAAGAGACCCAGTACTTC. Protein: CSARVQETQYF.

The CDR3 DNA reads as TGTGCCAGCAGCCCAACTTATTTAGACGAGCAGTACTTC. Translated, it gives CASSPTYLDEQYF. J is TRBJ2-7 and V is TRBV5-6; no reliable D call. Trimming left V 4 bases short and J 5 bases short, with 13 bases between. The CDR3 has 13 residues. Germline CDR1 is SGHDT and CDR2 is YYEEEE.

The chain joins TRBV5-1 to TRBJ2-5; TRBD2 aligns across 16 bases. There are 16 residues in the CDR3. J was trimmed by 4 bases and V by 4 bases; bases with no gene match: 4. Germline values: CDR1 SGHRS, CDR2 YFSETQ. The CDR3 sequence is CASSVGTSGGAETQYF. CDR3 bases: TGCGCCAGCAGCGTGGGGACTAGCGGGGGGGCAGAGACCCAGTACTTC. Full variable domain (outside the CDR3, taken from reference TRBV5-1 and TRBJ2-5): KAGVTQTPRYLIKTRGQQVTLSCSPISGHRSVSWYQQTPGQGLQFLFEYFSETQRNKGNFPGRFSGRQFSNSRSEMNVSTLELGDSALYLCASSVGTSGGAETQYFGPGTRLLVL.

Concerning this clone itself: Germline is not matched at one junction end, which may reflect a read error. The genes are TRBV10-1 and TRBJ2-5; TRBD2 is a possible D gene (5 bases). CDR3 size: 15 residues. The germline CDR1 and CDR2 sequences are WNHNN and SYGVQD (reference sequence). This CDR3 is CASSPTGNDQETQYF. The CDR3 region has the DNA TGCGCCAGCAGTCCCACCGGGAACGACCAGGAGACCCAGTACTTC.

The chain employs TRBV5-1 and TRBJ1-4; D remains unclear. Trimming took off 5 bases at V and 6 bases at J, with 23 bases between the two ends. CDR1 SGHRS and CDR2 YFSETQ come from the germline V gene. The CDR3 contains 17 residues. The CDR3 DNA is TGCGCCAGCAGACATAGGAGGTCAGATTCGGAACATGAAAAACTGTTTTTT. It yields the protein CASRHRRSDSEHEKLFF. The variable domain in full, completed from reference TRBV5-1 and TRBJ1-4, reads KAGVTQTPRYLIKTRGQQVTLSCSPISGHRSVSWYQQTPGQGLQFLFEYFSETQRNKGNFPGRFSGRQFSNSRSEMNVSTLELGDSALYLCASRHRRSDSEHEKLFFGSGTQLSVL.

V gene TRBV6-1 combines with J gene TRBJ1-4; 7 bases agree with TRBD1. This CDR3 region has 14 residues. V gave up 4 bases and J gave up 8 bases; unmatched junction bases: 7. The germline gives CDR1 MNHNS, CDR2 SASEGT. Here the CDR3 DNA reads TGTGCCAGCAGTGGGGTCGCCAGGGGGGAAAAACTGTTTTTT. Protein: CASSGVARGEKLFF.

Here the CDR3 reads CASSWGTESSYNSPLHF. Written as DNA, the CDR3 is TGCGCCAGCAGCTGGGGGACAGAGAGCTCCTATAATTCACCCCTCCACTTT. The chain employs TRBV5-1 and TRBJ1-6; 7 nucleotides agree with TRBD1. Per the germline V gene, CDR1 is SGHRS and CDR2 is YFSETQ. Trimming removed 3 bases from V and 0 bases from J; junction bases left unmatched: 6. This CDR3 comprises 17 residues. Full variable domain (missing parts from reference TRBV5-1 and TRBJ1-6): KAGVTQTPRYLIKTRGQQVTLSCSPISGHRSVSWYQQTPGQGLQFLFEYFSETQRNKGNFPGRFSGRQFSNSRSEMNVSTLELGDSALYLCASSWGTESSYNSPLHFGNGTRLTVT.

In this sample, this clone turned up a few times. The V and J genes are TRBV2 and TRBJ1-2; no firm D call. V was trimmed by 4 bases and J by 8 bases, leaving 14 bases between them. Germline V gene sequence: CDR1 SNHLY, CDR2 FYNNEI. This CDR3 spans 13 amino acids. The CDR3 protein is CASSGRRYGGYTF. The CDR3 DNA reads TGTGCCAGCAGTGGGAGACGCTACGGGGGCTACACCTTC.

This chain uses TRBV15 with TRBJ1-1; weak D call: TRBD1 (5 bases). Germline V gene sequence: CDR1 LNHNV, CDR2 YYDKDF (reference sequence). This CDR3 has 17 residues. Trimming took 0 bases from V and 3 from J, leaving 17 bases between them. The CDR3 loop is CATSREEVLTGDTEAFF. The CDR3 DNA follows: TGTGCCACCAGCAGAGAAGAAGTTCTGACGGGGGACACTGAAGCTTTCTTT. The complete variable domain, with remaining parts taken from reference TRBV15 and TRBJ1-1, reads DAMVIQNPRYQVTQFGKPVTLSCSQTLNHNVMYWYQQKSSQAPKLLFHYYDKDFNNEADTPDNFQSRRPNTSFCFLDIRSPGLGDTAMYLCATSREEVLTGDTEAFFGQGTRLTVV.

The rearrangement joins TRBV6-4 to TRBJ1-1; D is unresolved. The germline V gene has CDR1 MRHNA and CDR2 SNTAGT. Trimming pared 6 bases from V and 1 base from J, leaving 3 bases between. CDR3 length: 11 residues. The CDR3 region has the DNA TGTGCCAGCAGCTCGAACACTGAAGCTTTCTTT. It specifies CASSSNTEAFF.

This clone was recorded once. This chain joins TRBV30 and TRBJ1-5, with 8 bases lining up with TRBD1. Germline lookup yields CDR1 GTSNPN and CDR2 SVGIG (reference sequence). The V segment lost 2 bases and the J segment 5 bases; nucleotides outside the gene matches: 5. The CDR3 has 14 residues. The CDR3 sequence: CAWSQDRVDQPQHF. For the CDR3, the DNA is TGTGCCTGGAGTCAGGACAGGGTGGATCAGCCCCAGCATTTT.